This T cell receptor beta chain was sequenced during a study of siplizumab effects on memory and regulatory T cells. The CDR3 is made up of 13 amino acids. Trimming removed 4 bases at V and 2 bases at J, with 6 bases between. Germline V CDR1 and CDR2: SNHLY, FYNNEI. Generated by immunoSEQ multiplex PCR, the TCRdb table keeps only in-frame clones and is missing some. The profile shows under 150,000 clones, roughly 94% of them singletons. Points on this clone: Antigen: not known.

Regarding the study as a whole: Naive T cells looked more diverse than memory cells, and they looked like major contributors to the alloresponse. With siplizumab, Treg-derived clones averaged approximately 72% of mappable alloreactive CD4+ clones, versus 25% to 30% in controls. A minor share of alloreactive clones matched unstimulated subsets.

This chain uses TRBV2 with TRBJ2-1; D remains unclear. This receptor was taken from a human donor in good health. Sequenced sample: non-Treg CD4+ T cells sorted from blood. Written as DNA, the CDR3 is TGTGCCAGCAGTGGACTTGCCTACAATGAGCAGTTCTTC. It specifies CASSGLAYNEQFF.